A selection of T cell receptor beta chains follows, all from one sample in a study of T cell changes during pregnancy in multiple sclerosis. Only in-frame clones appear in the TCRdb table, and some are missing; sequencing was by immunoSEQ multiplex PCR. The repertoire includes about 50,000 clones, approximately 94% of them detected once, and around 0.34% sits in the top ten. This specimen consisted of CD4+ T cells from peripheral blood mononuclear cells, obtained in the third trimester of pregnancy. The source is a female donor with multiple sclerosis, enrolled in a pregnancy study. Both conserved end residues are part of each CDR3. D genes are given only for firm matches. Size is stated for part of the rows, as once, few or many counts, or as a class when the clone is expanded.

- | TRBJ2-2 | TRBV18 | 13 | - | TGTGCCAGCTCACGGCAGGGTTCCGGGGAGCTGTTTTTT | CASSRQGSGELFF
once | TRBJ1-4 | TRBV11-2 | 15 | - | TGTGCCAGCAGCCTACAGGGACAAGCTAATGAAAAACTGTTTTTT | CASSLQGQANEKLFF
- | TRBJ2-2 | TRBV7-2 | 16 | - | TGTGCCAGCAGCAACCCCAACAAGGGGCACACCGGGGAGCTGTTTTTT | CASSNPNKGHTGELFF
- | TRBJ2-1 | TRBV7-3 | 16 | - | TGTGCCAGCAGCTTAATTCCTGGCCGTCATAGCGATGAGCAGTTCTTC | CASSLIPGRHSDEQFF
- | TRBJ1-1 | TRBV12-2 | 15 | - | TGTGCAAGTCGCGTCGCCTTGTATGGGGGCTCTGAAGCTTTCTTT | CASRVALYGGSEAFF
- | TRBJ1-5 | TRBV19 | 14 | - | TGTGCCAGTAGTATCAGAGGGCTAGGTCAGCCCCAGCATTTT | CASSIRGLGQPQHF
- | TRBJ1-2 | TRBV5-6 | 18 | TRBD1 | TGTGCCAGCAGCTTGGGTCTCGACAGGGTAACAGGTGACTATGGCTACACCTTC | CASSLGLDRVTGDYGYTF
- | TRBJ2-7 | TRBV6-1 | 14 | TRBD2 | TGTGCCAGCAGGCTAGCGGGAGGCCGCTACGAGCAGTACTTC | CASRLAGGRYEQYF
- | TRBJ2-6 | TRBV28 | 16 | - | TGTGCCAGCAGTTTTTTGCTAAGCTCTGGGGCCAACGTCCTGACTTTC | CASSFLLSSGANVLTF
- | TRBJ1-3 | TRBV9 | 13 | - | TGTGCCAGCAGCCCCCCTCGTGGAAACACCATATATTTT | CASSPPRGNTIYF
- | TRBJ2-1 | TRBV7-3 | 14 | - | TGTGCCAGCAGCTTGCGTAGCTCCTACAATGAGCAGTTCTTC | CASSLRSSYNEQFF
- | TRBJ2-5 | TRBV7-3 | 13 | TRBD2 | TGTGCCAGCAGCAGACTAGCGCAAGAGACCCAGTACTTC | CASSRLAQETQYF
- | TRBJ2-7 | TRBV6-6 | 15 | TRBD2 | TGTGCCAGCAGTTACTCGGGAGGGTCCAGTTACGAGCAGTACTTC | CASSYSGGSSYEQYF
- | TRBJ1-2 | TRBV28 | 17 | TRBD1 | TGTGCCAGCAGTCCCATAGGACAGGAGGGTTTTAACTATGGCTACACCTTC | CASSPIGQEGFNYGYTF
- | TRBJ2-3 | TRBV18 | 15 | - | TGTGCCAGCTCACAACAGGGAGTTGACACAGATACGCAGTATTTT | CASSQQGVDTDTQYF
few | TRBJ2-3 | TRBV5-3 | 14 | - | TGTGCCAGAAGCTTGAGAACAGGGTCAGATACGCAGTATTTT | CARSLRTGSDTQYF
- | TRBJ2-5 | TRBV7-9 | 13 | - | TGTGCCAGCAGCTTAGTAGGCGGTGAGACCCAGTACTTC | CASSLVGGETQYF
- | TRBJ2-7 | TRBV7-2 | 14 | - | TGTGCCAGCAGCTTTGGAGGGTTTAGCTACGAGCAGTACTTC | CASSFGGFSYEQYF
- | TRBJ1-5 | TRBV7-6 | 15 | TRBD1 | TGTGCCAGCAGCCTAGGGACAGGAGGCAATCAGCCCCAGCATTTT | CASSLGTGGNQPQHF
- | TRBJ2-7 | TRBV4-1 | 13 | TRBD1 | TGCGCCAGCAGCCAAGGACCAGGGGGTGAGCAGTACTTC | CASSQGPGGEQYF
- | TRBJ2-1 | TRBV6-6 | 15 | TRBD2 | TGTGCCAGCAGTCCGACTAGCGGGAGTCGGGATGAGCAGTTCTTC | CASSPTSGSRDEQFF
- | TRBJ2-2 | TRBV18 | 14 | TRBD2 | TGTGCCAGCTCAGACCGGACTAGCGGATGGGAGCTGTTTTTT | CASSDRTSGWELFF
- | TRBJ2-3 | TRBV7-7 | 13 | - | TGTGCTAGCAGCGCCGGGGGCACAGATACGCAGTATTTT | CASSAGGTDTQYF
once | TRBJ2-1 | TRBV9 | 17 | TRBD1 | TGTGCCAGCAGCGTAGGGACAGGGACGCCTACCTACAATGAGCAGTTCTTC | CASSVGTGTPTYNEQFF
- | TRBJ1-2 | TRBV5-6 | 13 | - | TGTGCCAGCAGCCCGATGGACAGCTATGGCTACACCTTC | CASSPMDSYGYTF
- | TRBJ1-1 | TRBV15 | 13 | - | TGTGCCACCAGCGCGGAGGTGTGGACTGAAGCTTTCTTT | CATSAEVWTEAFF
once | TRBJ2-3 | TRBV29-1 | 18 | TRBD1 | TGCAGCGTTGAAGCCCCGGGACAGGGTATGATAGGGACAGATACGCAGTATTTT | CSVEAPGQGMIGTDTQYF
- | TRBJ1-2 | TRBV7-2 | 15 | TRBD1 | TGTGCCAGCAGCTTAGAAGGACAGGGGAACTATGGCTACACCTTC | CASSLEGQGNYGYTF
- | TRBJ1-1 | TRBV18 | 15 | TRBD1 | TGTGCCAGCTCACTAGGGGGCCAAAAACTCACTGAAGCTTTCTTT | CASSLGGQKLTEAFF
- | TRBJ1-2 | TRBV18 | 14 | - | TGTGCCAGCTCAACTTCGACAGATAACTATGGCTACACCTTC | CASSTSTDNYGYTF
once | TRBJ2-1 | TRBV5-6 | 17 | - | TGTGCCAGCAGCTTGCGAATGGGAGACCCTCACGGCAATGAGCAGTTCTTC | CASSLRMGDPHGNEQFF
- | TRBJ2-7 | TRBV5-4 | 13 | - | TGTGCCAGCAGCTTGAAGGGGAACTACGAGCAGTACTTC | CASSLKGNYEQYF